Shown below are 23 T cell receptor beta chains from a single sample sequenced in a study of blood T cells in healthy people across ages. Sample-barcoded 5' priming and a J-beta primer mix drove a second PCR of roughly 6 to 12 cycles. TCRdb itself ran the 5' RACE reads through MiXCR, one entry per CDR3 protein. The table records 1,800,000 or so distinct CDR3 sequences, about 39% of them present only once. Sequencing was carried out using blood. These receptor sequences come from a human donor in good health.

The V gene is TRBV20-1, the J gene TRBJ2-7; D is possibly TRBD1 (6 bases). Germline loops: CDR1 DFQATT, CDR2 SNEGSKA (reference sequence). This CDR3 comprises 13 residues. Trimming removed 1 base at V and 2 bases at J, with 9 bases between. The CDR3 loop reads CSARAGETYEQYF. The CDR3 nucleotides are TGCAGTGCTAGAGCAGGGGAAACCTACGAGCAGTACTTC.

This clonotype showed up just a few times. The genes are TRBV6-6 and TRBJ2-3; TRBD1 matches 9 bases. The CDR3 sequence is 17 residues long. Germline V lookup: CDR1 MNHNY, CDR2 SVGAGI (reference sequence). With V trimmed by 2 bases and J by 6 bases, 12 bases remained unmatched. The CDR3 DNA reads TGTGCCAGCAGTTACCGATCTTACAGGGGGCTGGGGGATACGCAGTATTTT. Encoded protein: CASSYRSYRGLGDTQYF.

The CDR3 loop is CASSPTVGLHRTDTQYF. CDR3 nucleotide sequence: TGTGCCAGCAGCCCGACGGTGGGACTCCACCGCACAGATACGCAGTATTTT. The chain is built from TRBV9 and TRBJ2-3, with D tentatively TRBD2 (6 bases). Trimming took 4 bases from V and 1 from J, leaving 19 bases between them. Germline V gene data show CDR1 as SGDLS and CDR2 as YYNGEE. The CDR3 runs to 17 residues.

This clonotype came up a few times. This rearrangement joins TRBV7-2 to TRBJ1-5; D ambiguous. Trimming cost V 1 base and J 8 bases, with 12 bases left between them. The CDR3 extends over 14 amino acids. Germline V gene sequence: CDR1 SGHTA, CDR2 FQGNSA. The CDR3 DNA follows: TGTGCCAGCAGCTTAGGGGGTGAGAGAAAGCCCCAGCATTTT. This translates into CASSLGGERKPQHF. Full variable domain (missing parts from reference TRBV7-2 and TRBJ1-5): GAGVSQSPSNKVTEKGKDVELRCDPISGHTALYWYRQSLGQGLEFLIYFQGNSAPDKSGLPSDRFSAERTGGSVSTLTIQRTQQEDSAVYLCASSLGGERKPQHFGDGTRLSIL.

The chain links TRBV29-1 to TRBJ2-1; the D call may be TRBD1 or TRBD2 (6 bases each). The CDR3 spans 13 residues. From germline, CDR1 is SQVTM and CDR2 ANQGSEA. The germline V and J ends were trimmed by 7 bases and 4 bases, with 14 bases remaining between them. DNA of the CDR3: TGCAGCGGGGGGGCTCTGAGATACAATGAGCAGTTCTTC. Translation gives CSGGALRYNEQFF.

The rearrangement links TRBV20-1 to TRBJ2-5; D unresolved. The CDR3 contains 18 residues. The V gene's germline CDR1 is DFQATT and CDR2 SNEGSKA (reference sequence). V lost 0 bases and J 2 bases, leaving 22 bases between the germline ends. The CDR3 here is CSARDFPLFAYNQETQYF. The CDR3 DNA follows: TGCAGTGCTAGAGATTTCCCCTTATTTGCATACAATCAAGAGACCCAGTACTTC.

In its sample, this clonotype was seen a few times. This chain uses TRBV9 with TRBJ1-2; D unclear. The V gene's germline CDR1 is SGDLS and CDR2 YYNGEE. The V gene lost 0 bases and the J gene lost 0 bases, with 12 bases spanning the gap. The CDR3 length is 16 residues. The DNA for the CDR3 is TGTGCCAGCAGCGTAGAGCTGACGATTTCTAACTATGGCTACACCTTC. Its protein product is CASSVELTISNYGYTF.

The chain links TRBV6-5 to TRBJ1-6; possible D gene TRBD1, 5 bases. V gave up 6 bases and J gave up 5 bases, with 17 bases separating them. The germline gives CDR1 MNHEY, CDR2 SVGAGI. The CDR3 sequence is 16 residues long. CDR3 residues: CASRSTRANDNSPLHF. The CDR3 DNA is TGTGCCAGCAGGTCGACCAGGGCTAACGATAATTCACCCCTCCACTTT.

This clonotype has a handful of counts. The rearrangement uses TRBV18 and TRBJ2-7; D call uncertain. This CDR3 spans 12 amino acids. V lost 5 bases and J lost 2, with 7 bases in between. Germline CDR1 KGHSH, CDR2 LQKENI. The CDR3 nucleotides are TGTGCCAGCTCAGTGGAACCCTACGAGCAGTACTTC. It is translated as CASSVEPYEQYF.

The gene calls are TRBV6-5 and TRBJ2-3; 8 bases align to TRBD1. The CDR3 extends over 16 amino acids. Trimming took 4 bases from V and 1 from J; bases not matched to a gene: 7. Germline V lookup: CDR1 MNHEY, CDR2 SVGAGI. The CDR3 sequence is CASSFSGGWGTDTQYF. CDR3 coding DNA: TGTGCCAGCAGTTTTTCAGGGGGCTGGGGCACAGATACGCAGTATTTT.

This chain joins TRBV11-3 and TRBJ2-4; TRBD1 agrees at 9 bases. The end of the DNA fits TRBJ2-7 better, so the J call may be wrong. CDR1 and CDR2 (germline): SGHNT, YENEEA. This CDR3 comprises 16 residues. CDR3 DNA sequence: TGTGCCAGCAGCTTAGGAGGGGACAGGGCCTCCTACGAGCAGTACTTC. Translated: CASSLGGDRASYEQYF.

This chain uses TRBV20-1 with TRBJ2-5; maybe TRBD1 (5 bases). Between the trimmed V and J ends, which lost 3 bases and 5 bases, there was a span of 16 bases. Germline lookup yields CDR1 DFQATT and CDR2 SNEGSKA (reference sequence). The CDR3 loop spans 14 amino acids. The DNA for the CDR3 is TGCAGTGCTAGCTGGGCAGGGTCTAGGGAGACCCAGTACTTC. Protein: CSASWAGSRETQYF.

This rearrangement joins TRBV2 to TRBJ2-1, with 9 bases matching TRBD2. This CDR3 has 14 residues. The V and J ends lost 4 bases and 9 bases, in that order; junction bases with no gene match: 7. Germline V gene sequence: CDR1 SNHLY, CDR2 FYNNEI. CDR3 DNA: TGTGCCAGCAGTGTACAGCGGGGGGAATTTGAGCAGTTCTTC. It yields the protein CASSVQRGEFEQFF.

V usage is TRBV7-2 and J usage is TRBJ1-2; 7 positions agree with TRBD1. The CDR3 covers 13 residues. V was clipped by 5 bases and J by 6 bases; unmatched bases: 6. The V gene's germline CDR1 is SGHTA and CDR2 FQGNSA. CDR3 amino acids: CASSEDRSHGYTF. The CDR3 DNA reads as TGTGCCAGCAGCGAGGACAGGTCTCATGGCTACACCTTC.

The CDR3 here is CASRTWEDPNTGELFF. CDR3 coding DNA: TGTGCCAGCAGGACATGGGAAGACCCGAACACCGGGGAGCTGTTTTTT. The V call is TRBV6-5, the J call TRBJ2-2, with D unresolved. In germline, CDR1 is MNHEY, CDR2 SVGAGI. The ends were cut back, 6 bases at V and 0 bases at J, with 14 bases in the middle. This CDR3 is built from 16 residues.

This clonotype was seen a handful of times. The chain has TRBV5-6 and TRBJ2-5; a possible D gene is TRBD1 (6 bases). Trimming took 5 bases from V and 1 from J, leaving 15 bases between them. The CDR3 totals 15 residues. Germline V gene data show CDR1 as SGHDT and CDR2 as YYEEEE. The CDR3 DNA follows: TGTGCCAGCAGTTGGGACAACAGGGCCCAAGAGACCCAGTACTTC. It translates to CASSWDNRAQETQYF.

This chain uses TRBV5-1 with TRBJ2-1; D is unresolved. Looked up from germline, CDR1 is SGHRS and CDR2 is YFSETQ. V lost 2 bases and J 0 bases, leaving 9 bases between the germline ends. CDR3 length: 15 amino acids. This CDR3 reads CASSFGLHSYNEQFF. CDR3 DNA: TGCGCCAGCAGCTTCGGCCTTCACTCCTACAATGAGCAGTTCTTC.

The gene calls are TRBV7-9 and TRBJ1-2; no definite D call. Trimming removed 5 bases at V and 3 bases at J, with 19 bases between. Germline V gene sequence: CDR1 SEHNR, CDR2 FQNEAQ (reference sequence). There are 16 residues in the CDR3. CDR3 loop: CASSLPLGYRDYGYTF. DNA of the CDR3: TGTGCCAGCAGCCTACCTCTTGGATATCGGGACTATGGCTACACCTTC.

The chain combines TRBV12-3 or TRBV12-4 with TRBJ2-3, with D tentatively TRBD1 or TRBD2 (5 bases each). This CDR3 spans 14 amino acids. V was shortened by 5 bases and J by 3 bases, with 12 bases between the two germline ends. This chain's CDR3 is CASSNTRGTDTQYF. In nucleotides, the CDR3 is TGTGCCAGCAGTAACACTAGGGGTACAGATACGCAGTATTTT.

The J gene is TRBJ1-4, the V gene TRBV5-1; no firm D call. Germline V gene sequence: CDR1 SGHRS, CDR2 YFSETQ. The CDR3 has 14 amino acids. V was clipped by 5 bases and J by 3 bases, with 11 bases between them. The CDR3 DNA reads TGCGCCAGCAGGTCCAGATCTTCTAATGAAAAACTGTTTTTT. Its translation is CASRSRSSNEKLFF. The full variable domain, with the rest looked up from reference TRBV5-1 and TRBJ1-4, is KAGVTQTPRYLIKTRGQQVTLSCSPISGHRSVSWYQQTPGQGLQFLFEYFSETQRNKGNFPGRFSGRQFSNSRSEMNVSTLELGDSALYLCASRSRSSNEKLFFGSGTQLSVL.

This chain joins TRBV4-3 and TRBJ1-2, with 8 bases lining up with TRBD1. Trimming removed 3 bases from V and 4 bases from J; junction bases left unmatched: 4. The CDR3 runs 14 residues. Germline assignment: CDR1 LGHNA and CDR2 YSLEER. The CDR3 reads CASSQYTGGYGYTF. The CDR3 DNA is TGCGCCAGCAGCCAGTACACAGGGGGCTATGGCTACACCTTC.

This clonotype was counted at least ten times. The chain employs TRBV20-1 and TRBJ2-5; TRBD2 aligns across 9 bases. CDR3 length equals 14 residues. Per the germline V gene, CDR1 is DFQATT and CDR2 is SNEGSKA (reference sequence). The V segment lost 3 bases and the J segment 2 bases; nucleotides outside the gene matches: 4. CDR3 region: CSARLLAGQETQYF. Written as DNA, the CDR3 is TGCAGTGCTAGGCTACTAGCGGGTCAAGAGACCCAGTACTTC.

The rearrangement uses TRBV3-1 and TRBJ1-4; no clear D gene. Germline CDR1 and CDR2: LGHDT and YNNKEL (reference sequence). The CDR3 has 14 residues. V lost 4 bases, J lost 7 bases, and 13 bases lay in between. The CDR3 sequence: CASSLLGVAEKLFF. The DNA for the CDR3 is TGTGCCAGCAGCCTACTCGGGGTGGCTGAAAAACTGTTTTTT.